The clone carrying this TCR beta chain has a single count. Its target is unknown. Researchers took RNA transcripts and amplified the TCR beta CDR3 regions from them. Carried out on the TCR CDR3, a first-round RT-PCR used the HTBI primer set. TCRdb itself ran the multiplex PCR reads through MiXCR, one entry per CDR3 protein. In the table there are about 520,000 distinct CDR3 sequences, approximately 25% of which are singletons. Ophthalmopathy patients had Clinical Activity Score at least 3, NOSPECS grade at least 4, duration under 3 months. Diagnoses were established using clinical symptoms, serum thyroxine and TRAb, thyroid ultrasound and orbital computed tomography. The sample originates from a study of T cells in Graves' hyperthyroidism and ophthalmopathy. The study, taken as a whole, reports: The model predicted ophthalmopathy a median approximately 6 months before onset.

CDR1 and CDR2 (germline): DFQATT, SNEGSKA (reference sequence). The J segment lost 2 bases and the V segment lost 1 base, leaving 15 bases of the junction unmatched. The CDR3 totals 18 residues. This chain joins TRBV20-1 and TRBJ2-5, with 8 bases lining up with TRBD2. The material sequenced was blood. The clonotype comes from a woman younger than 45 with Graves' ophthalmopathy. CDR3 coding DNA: TGCAGTGCTAGAGGAGGTTTTTCGAGCGGGGGACCGCAAGAGACCCAGTACTTC. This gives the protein CSARGGFSSGGPQETQYF.